The clone carrying this T cell receptor (beta chain) was counted only a few times. In the PCR, 60 Vbeta and 13 Jbeta primers were used. TCRdb's copy holds only in-frame clones and misses some; the assay was immunoSEQ multiplex PCR. This table holds some 92,000 clones, 65% to 80% found once. This record comes from a study of cytomegalovirus exposure and HLA in healthy donors. The overall study: From approximately 170 million T cells, an earlier analysis saw 100 million to 140 million unique TCR beta sequences.

Trimming took off 3 bases at V and 1 base at J, with 12 bases between the two ends. Germline CDR1 reads SGHNT; CDR2 reads YENEEA. The length of the CDR3 is 15 residues. The sequence was obtained from a man aged 30-40 years in good health and CMV-seronegative. The specimen was PBMCs. The chain couples TRBV11-3 to TRBJ1-1; D is uncertain. DNA of the CDR3: TGTGCCAGCAGCTTGAGGAGGCGGGGGAACACTGAAGCTTTCTTT. Encoded protein: CASSLRRRGNTEAFF.